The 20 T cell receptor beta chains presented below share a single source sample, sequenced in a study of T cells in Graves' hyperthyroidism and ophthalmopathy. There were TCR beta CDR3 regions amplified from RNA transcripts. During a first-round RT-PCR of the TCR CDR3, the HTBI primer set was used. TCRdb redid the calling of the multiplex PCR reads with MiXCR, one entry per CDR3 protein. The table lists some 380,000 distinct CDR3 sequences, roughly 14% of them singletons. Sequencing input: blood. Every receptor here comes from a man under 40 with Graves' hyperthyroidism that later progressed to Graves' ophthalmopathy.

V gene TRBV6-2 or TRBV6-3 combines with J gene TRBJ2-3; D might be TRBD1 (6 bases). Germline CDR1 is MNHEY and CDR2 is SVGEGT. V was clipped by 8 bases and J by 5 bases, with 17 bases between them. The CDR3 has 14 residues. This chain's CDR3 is CASRGGLDGDTQYF. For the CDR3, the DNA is TGTGCCAGCCGAGGGGGATTGGATGGAGATACGCAGTATTTT.

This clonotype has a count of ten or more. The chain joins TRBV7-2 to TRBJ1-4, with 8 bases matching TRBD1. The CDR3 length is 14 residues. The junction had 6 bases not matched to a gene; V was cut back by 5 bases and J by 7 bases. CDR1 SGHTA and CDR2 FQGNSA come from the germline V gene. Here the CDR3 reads CASSLRTGSEKLFF. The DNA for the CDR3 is TGTGCCAGCAGCCTACGGACAGGGAGTGAAAAACTGTTTTTT.

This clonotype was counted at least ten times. The CDR3 nucleotides are TGTGCCAGCAGTTTATTTGGGGGGCGAGATACCGGGGAGCTGTTTTTT. It specifies CASSLFGGRDTGELFF. This rearrangement joins TRBV27 to TRBJ2-2; the D call may be TRBD1 or TRBD2 (6 bases each). The V end was cut by 1 base, the J end by 5 bases, with 14 bases between. This CDR3 is built from 16 residues. Germline values: CDR1 MNHEY, CDR2 SMNVEV (reference sequence).

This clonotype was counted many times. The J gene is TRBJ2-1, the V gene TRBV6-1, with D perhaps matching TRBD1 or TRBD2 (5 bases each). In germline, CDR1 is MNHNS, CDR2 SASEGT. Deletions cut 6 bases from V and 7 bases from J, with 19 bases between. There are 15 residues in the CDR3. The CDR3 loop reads CASRDPGRAPNEQFF. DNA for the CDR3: TGTGCCAGCAGGGACCCGGGACGGGCTCCTAATGAGCAGTTCTTC.

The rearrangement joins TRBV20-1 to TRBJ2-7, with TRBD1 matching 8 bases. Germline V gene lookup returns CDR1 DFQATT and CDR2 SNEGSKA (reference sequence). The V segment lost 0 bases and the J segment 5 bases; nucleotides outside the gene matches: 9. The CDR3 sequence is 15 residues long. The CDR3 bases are TGCAGTGCTAGAGATCCCAGGACAGGGTGCGACGAGCAGTACTTC. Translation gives CSARDPRTGCDEQYF.

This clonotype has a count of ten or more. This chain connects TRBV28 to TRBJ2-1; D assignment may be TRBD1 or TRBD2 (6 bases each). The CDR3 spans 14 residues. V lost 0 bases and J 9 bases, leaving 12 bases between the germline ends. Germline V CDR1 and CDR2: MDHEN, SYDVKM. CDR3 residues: CASSLWGGLTEQFF. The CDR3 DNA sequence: TGTGCCAGCAGTTTATGGGGGGGCTTAACTGAGCAGTTCTTC.

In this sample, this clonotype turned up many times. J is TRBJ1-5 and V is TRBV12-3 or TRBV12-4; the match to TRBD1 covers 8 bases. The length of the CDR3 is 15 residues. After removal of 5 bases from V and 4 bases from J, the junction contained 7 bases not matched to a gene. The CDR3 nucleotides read TGTGCCAGCAGTCCCAATACAGGGGGAAATCAGCCCCAGCATTTT. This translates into CASSPNTGGNQPQHF.

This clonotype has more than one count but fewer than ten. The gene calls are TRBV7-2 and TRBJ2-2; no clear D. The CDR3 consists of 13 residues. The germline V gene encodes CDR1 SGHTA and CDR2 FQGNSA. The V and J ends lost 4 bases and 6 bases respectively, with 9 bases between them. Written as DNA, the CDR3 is TGTGCCAGCAGCTCCCGCCCAGCCGGGGAGCTGTTTTTT. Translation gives CASSSRPAGELFF.

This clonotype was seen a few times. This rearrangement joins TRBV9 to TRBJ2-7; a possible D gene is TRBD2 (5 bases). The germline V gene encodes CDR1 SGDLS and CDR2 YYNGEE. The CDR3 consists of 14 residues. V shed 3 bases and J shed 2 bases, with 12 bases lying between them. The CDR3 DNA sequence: TGTGCCAGCAGCGGGGGAGTAACTCCCTACGAGCAGTACTTC. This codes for CASSGGVTPYEQYF.

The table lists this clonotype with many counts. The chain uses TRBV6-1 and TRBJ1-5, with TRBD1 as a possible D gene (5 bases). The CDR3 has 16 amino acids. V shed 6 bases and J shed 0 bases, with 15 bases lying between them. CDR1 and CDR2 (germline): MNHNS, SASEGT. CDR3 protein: CASRAEGRYSNQPQHF. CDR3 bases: TGTGCCAGCAGGGCGGAGGGGCGCTATAGCAATCAGCCCCAGCATTTT.

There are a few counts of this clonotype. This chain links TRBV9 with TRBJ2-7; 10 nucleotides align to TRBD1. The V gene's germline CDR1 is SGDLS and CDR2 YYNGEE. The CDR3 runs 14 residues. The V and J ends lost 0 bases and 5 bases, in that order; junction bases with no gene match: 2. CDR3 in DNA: TGTGCCAGCAGCGTAGGGGGGACAGGGGACGAGCAGTACTTC. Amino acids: CASSVGGTGDEQYF. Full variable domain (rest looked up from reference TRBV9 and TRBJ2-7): DSGVTQTPKHLITATGQRVTLRCSPRSGDLSVYWYQQSLDQGLQFLIQYYNGEERAKGNILERFSAQQFPDLHSELNLSSLELGDSALYFCASSVGGTGDEQYFGPGTRLTVT.

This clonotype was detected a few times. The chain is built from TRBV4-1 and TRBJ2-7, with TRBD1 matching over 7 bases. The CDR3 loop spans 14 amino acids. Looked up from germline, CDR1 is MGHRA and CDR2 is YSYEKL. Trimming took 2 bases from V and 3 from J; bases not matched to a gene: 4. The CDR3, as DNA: TGCGCCAGCAGCCAAACGACAGGGTACTACGAGCAGTACTTC. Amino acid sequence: CASSQTTGYYEQYF.

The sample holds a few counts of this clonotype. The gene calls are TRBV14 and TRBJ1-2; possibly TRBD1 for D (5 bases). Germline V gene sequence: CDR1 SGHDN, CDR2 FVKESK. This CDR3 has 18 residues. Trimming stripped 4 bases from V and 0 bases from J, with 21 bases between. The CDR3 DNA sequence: TGTGCCAGCAGCCTTAGCTGGGACCCAGCAAGGGCTAACTATGGCTACACCTTC. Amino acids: CASSLSWDPARANYGYTF.

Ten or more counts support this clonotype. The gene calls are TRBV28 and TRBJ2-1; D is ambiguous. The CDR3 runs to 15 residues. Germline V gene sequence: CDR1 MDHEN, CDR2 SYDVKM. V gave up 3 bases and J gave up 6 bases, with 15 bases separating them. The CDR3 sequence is CASSLGRLHGNEQFF. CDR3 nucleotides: TGTGCCAGCAGTTTGGGTAGGCTTCACGGCAATGAGCAGTTCTTC.

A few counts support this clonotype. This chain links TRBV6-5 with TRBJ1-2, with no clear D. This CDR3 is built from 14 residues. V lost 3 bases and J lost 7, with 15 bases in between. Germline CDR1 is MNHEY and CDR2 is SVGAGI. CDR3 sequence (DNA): TGTGCCAGCAGTTATCTGGCTAGGGCCGCTGGCTACACCTTC. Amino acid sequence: CASSYLARAAGYTF.

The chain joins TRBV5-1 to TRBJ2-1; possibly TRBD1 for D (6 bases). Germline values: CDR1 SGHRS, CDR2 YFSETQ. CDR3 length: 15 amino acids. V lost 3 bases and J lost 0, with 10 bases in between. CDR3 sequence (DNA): TGCGCCAGCAGCTCAGGGGCCAGCTCCTACAATGAGCAGTTCTTC. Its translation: CASSSGASSYNEQFF. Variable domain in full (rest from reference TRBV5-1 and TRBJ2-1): KAGVTQTPRYLIKTRGQQVTLSCSPISGHRSVSWYQQTPGQGLQFLFEYFSETQRNKGNFPGRFSGRQFSNSRSEMNVSTLELGDSALYLCASSSGASSYNEQFFGPGTRLTVL.

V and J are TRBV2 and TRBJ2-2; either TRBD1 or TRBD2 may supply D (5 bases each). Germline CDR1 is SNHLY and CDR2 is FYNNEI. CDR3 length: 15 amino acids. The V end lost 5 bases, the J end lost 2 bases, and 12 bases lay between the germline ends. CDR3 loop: CASSKRQGNTGELFF. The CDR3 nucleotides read TGTGCCAGCAGTAAGCGGCAGGGTAACACCGGGGAGCTGTTTTTT.

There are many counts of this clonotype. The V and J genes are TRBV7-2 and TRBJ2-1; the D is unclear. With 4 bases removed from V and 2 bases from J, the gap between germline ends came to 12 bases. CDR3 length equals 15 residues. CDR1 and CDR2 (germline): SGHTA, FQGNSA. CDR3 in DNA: TGTGCCAGCAGCTATACCTCACGGGCCTACAATGAGCAGTTCTTC. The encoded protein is CASSYTSRAYNEQFF.

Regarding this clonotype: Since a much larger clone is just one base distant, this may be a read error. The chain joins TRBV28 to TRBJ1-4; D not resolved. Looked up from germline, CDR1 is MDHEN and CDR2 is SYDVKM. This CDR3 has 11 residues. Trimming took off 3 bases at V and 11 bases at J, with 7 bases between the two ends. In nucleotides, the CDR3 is TGTGCCAGCAGTTTCGGAGGGAAACTGTTTTTT. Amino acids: CASSFGGKLFF.

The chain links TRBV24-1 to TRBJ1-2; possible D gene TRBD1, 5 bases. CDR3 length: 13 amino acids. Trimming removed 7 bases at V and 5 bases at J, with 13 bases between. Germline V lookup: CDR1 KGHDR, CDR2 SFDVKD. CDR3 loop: CATSSGAGYGYTF. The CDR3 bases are TGTGCCACCAGCAGCGGGGCCGGGTATGGCTACACCTTC.